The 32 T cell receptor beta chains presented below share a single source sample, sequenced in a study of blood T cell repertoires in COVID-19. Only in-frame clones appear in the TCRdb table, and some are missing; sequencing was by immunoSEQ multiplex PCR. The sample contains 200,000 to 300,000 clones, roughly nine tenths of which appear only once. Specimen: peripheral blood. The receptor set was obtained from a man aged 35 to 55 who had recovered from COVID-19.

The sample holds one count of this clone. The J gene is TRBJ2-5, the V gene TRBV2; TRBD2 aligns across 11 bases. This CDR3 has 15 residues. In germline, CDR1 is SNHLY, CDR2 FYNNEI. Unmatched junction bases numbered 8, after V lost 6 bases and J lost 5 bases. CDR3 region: CASSLAGGLGETQYF. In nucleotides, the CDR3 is TGTGCCAGCAGCTTAGCGGGGGGGCTGGGGGAGACCCAGTACTTC.

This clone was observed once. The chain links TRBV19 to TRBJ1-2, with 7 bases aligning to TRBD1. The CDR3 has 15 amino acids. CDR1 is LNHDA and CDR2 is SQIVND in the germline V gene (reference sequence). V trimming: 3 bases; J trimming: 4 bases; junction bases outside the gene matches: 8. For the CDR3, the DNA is TGTGCCAGTAGTATGGGAAGGGGGCTGGGCTATGGCTACACCTTC. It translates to CASSMGRGLGYGYTF.

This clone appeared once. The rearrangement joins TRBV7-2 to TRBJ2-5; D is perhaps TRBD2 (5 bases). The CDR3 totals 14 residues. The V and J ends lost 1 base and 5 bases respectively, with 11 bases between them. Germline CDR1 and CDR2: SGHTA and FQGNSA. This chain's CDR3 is CASSLVGRGETQYF. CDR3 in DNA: TGTGCCAGCAGCTTAGTCGGTAGAGGGGAGACCCAGTACTTC.

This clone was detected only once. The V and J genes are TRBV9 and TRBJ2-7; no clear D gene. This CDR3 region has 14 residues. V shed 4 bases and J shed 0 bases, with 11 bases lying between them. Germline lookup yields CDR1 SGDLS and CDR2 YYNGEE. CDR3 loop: CASSLRWSSYEQYF. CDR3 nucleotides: TGTGCCAGCAGCTTACGTTGGAGCTCCTACGAGCAGTACTTC.

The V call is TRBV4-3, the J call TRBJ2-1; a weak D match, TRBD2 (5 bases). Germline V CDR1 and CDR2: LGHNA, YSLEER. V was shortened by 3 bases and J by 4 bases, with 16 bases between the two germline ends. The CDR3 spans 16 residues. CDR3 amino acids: CASSHPVGGPYNEQFF. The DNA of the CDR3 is TGCGCCAGCAGCCACCCGGTCGGAGGTCCGTACAATGAGCAGTTCTTC.

The CDR3 coding sequence is TGTGCCAGCAGCTTTGGTTTGGCTAGCGGGGGGCAGGATACGCAGTATTTT. This sequence encodes CASSFGLASGGQDTQYF. V gene TRBV12-1 combines with J gene TRBJ2-3; the table names TRBD2, a call not compared with the DNA. TRBV12-1 is a pseudogene segment. The CDR3 has 17 amino acids.

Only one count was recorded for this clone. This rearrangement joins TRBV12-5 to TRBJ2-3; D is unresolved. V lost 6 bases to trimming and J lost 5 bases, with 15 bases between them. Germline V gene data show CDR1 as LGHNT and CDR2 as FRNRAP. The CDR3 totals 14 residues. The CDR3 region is CASGRRGLGDTQYF. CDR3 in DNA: TGTGCTAGTGGCCGCCGAGGCCTCGGAGATACGCAGTATTTT.

Written as DNA, the CDR3 is TGTGCCAGCAGCCAATGGGACAGGGGGGAGATCACCGGGGAGCTGTTTTTT. Translation: CASSQWDRGEITGELFF. The chain employs TRBV7-6 and TRBJ2-2, with 11 bases lining up with TRBD1. Germline V gene sequence: CDR1 SGHVS, CDR2 FNYEAQ. Trimming took 5 bases from V and 4 from J; bases not matched to a gene: 9. The CDR3 extends over 17 amino acids. The full variable domain, with the rest looked up from reference TRBV7-6 and TRBJ2-2, is GAGVSQSPRYKVTKRGQDVALRCDPISGHVSLYWYRQALGQGPEFLTYFNYEAQQDKSGLPNDRFSAERPEGSISTLTIQRTEQRDSAMYRCASSQWDRGEITGELFFGEGSRLTVL.

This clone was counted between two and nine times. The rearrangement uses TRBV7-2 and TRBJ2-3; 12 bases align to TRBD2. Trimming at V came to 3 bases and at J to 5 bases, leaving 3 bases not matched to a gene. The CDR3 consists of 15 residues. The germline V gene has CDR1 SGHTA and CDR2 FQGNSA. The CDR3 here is CASSFTSGRIDTQYF. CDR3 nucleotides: TGTGCCAGCAGCTTCACTAGCGGGAGGATAGATACGCAGTATTTT.

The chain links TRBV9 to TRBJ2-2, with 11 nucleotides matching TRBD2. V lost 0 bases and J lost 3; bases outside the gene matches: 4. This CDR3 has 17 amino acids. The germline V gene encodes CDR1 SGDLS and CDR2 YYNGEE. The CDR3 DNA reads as TGTGCCAGCAGCGTAGGGCTAGCGGGGGGACACACCGGGGAGCTGTTTTTT. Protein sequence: CASSVGLAGGHTGELFF. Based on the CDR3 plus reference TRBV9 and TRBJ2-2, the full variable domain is DSGVTQTPKHLITATGQRVTLRCSPRSGDLSVYWYQQSLDQGLQFLIQYYNGEERAKGNILERFSAQQFPDLHSELNLSSLELGDSALYFCASSVGLAGGHTGELFFGEGSRLTVL.

The CDR3 bases are TGTGCCAGCAGCCCCGGACTAGCGGGAGTGGGAGATACGCAGTATTTT. Its protein is CASSPGLAGVGDTQYF. This chain connects TRBV11-2 to TRBJ2-3, with 13 bases identical to TRBD2. The CDR3 covers 16 residues. V gave up 5 bases and J gave up 5 bases; unmatched junction bases: 7. Germline V gene lookup returns CDR1 SGHAT and CDR2 FQNNGV.

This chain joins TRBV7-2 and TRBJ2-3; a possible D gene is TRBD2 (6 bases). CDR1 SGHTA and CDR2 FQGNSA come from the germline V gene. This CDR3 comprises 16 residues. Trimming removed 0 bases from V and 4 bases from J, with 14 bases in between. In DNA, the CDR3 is TGTGCCAGCAGCTTAGCGGCAGGACTATCGTCAGATACGCAGTATTTT. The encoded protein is CASSLAAGLSSDTQYF.

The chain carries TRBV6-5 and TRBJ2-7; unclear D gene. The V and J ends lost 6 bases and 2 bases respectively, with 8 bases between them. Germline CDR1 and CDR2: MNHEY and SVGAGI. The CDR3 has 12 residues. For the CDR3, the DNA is TGTGCCAGCAGCAGTATCACCTACGAGCAGTACTTC. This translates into CASSSITYEQYF.

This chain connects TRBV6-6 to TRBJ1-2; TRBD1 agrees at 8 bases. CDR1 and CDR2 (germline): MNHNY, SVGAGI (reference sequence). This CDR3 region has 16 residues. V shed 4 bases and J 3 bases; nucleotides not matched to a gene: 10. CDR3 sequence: CASSSPDRALDYGYTF. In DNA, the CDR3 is TGTGCCAGCAGTTCCCCGGACAGGGCCCTTGACTATGGCTACACCTTC.

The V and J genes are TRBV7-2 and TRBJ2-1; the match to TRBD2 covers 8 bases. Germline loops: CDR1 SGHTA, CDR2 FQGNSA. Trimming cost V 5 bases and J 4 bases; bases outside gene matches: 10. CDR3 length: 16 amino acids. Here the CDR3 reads CASSRFTSGPYNEQFF. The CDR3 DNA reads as TGTGCCAGCAGCCGCTTCACTAGCGGCCCTTACAATGAGCAGTTCTTC.

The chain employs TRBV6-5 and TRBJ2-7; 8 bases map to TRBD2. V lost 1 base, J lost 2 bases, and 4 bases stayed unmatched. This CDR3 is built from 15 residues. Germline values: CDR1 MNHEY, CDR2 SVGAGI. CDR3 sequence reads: CASSYFGGRPYEQYF. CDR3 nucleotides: TGTGCCAGCAGTTACTTTGGCGGGAGGCCCTACGAGCAGTACTTC.

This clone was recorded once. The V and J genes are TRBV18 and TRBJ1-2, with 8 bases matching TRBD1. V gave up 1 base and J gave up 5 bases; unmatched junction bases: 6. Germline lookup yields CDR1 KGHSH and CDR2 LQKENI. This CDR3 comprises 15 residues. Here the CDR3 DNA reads TGTGCCAGCTCACCACTCCCAGGGGGCACTTATGGCTACACCTTC. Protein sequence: CASSPLPGGTYGYTF. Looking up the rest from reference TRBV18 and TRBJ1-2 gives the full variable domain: NAGVMQNPRHLVRRRGQEARLRCSPMKGHSHVYWYRQLPEEGLKFMVYLQKENIIDESGMPKERFSAEFPKEGPSILRIQQVVRGDSAAYFCASSPLPGGTYGYTFGSGTRLTVV.

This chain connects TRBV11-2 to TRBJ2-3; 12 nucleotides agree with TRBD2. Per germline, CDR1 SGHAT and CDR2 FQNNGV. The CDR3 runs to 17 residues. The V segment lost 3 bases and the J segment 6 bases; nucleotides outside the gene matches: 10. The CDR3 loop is CASSLRLAGAGADTQYF. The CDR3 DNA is TGTGCCAGCAGCTTGAGACTAGCGGGGGCGGGAGCTGATACGCAGTATTTT.

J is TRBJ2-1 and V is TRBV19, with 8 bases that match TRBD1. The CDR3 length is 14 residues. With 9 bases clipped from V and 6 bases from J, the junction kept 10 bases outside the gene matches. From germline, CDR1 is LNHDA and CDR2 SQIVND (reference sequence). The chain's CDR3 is CASSGTGWGNEQFF. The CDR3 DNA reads TGTGCCAGCTCCGGGACAGGTTGGGGCAATGAGCAGTTCTTC.

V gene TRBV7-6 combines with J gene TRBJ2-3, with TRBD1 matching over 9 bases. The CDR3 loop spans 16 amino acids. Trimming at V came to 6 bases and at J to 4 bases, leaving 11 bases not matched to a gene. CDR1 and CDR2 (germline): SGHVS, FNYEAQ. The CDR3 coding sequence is TGTGCCAGCAGTCCGGGGCCGGGACAGGGCTCAGATACGCAGTATTTT. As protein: CASSPGPGQGSDTQYF.

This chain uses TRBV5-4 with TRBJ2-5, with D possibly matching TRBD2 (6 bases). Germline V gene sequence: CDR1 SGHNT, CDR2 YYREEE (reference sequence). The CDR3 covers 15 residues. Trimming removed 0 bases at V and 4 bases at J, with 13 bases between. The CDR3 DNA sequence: TGTGCCAGCAGCTTGGCCGAGGGAGGCGGAGAGACCCAGTACTTC. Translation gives CASSLAEGGGETQYF.

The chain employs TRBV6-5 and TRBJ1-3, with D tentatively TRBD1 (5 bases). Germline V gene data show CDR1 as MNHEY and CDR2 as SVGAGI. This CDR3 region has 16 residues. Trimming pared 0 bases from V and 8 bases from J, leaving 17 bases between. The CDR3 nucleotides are TGTGCCAGCAGTTACTCGTCTGGCAGGGCATGGGACACCATATATTTT. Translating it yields CASSYSSGRAWDTIYF.

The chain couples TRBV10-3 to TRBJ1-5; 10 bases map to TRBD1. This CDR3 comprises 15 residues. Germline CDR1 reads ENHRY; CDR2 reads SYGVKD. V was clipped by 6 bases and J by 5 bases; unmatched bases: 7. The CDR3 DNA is TGTGCCATCAGCCCGACAGGGGGCGAGGATCAGCCCCAGCATTTT. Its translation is CAISPTGGEDQPQHF.

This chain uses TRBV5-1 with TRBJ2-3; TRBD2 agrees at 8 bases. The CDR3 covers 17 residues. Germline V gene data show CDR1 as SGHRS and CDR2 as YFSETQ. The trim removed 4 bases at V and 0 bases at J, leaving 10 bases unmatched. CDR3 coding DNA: TGCGCCAGCAGCCTCCGGACGGCGGGGGGTAGCACAGATACGCAGTATTTT. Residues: CASSLRTAGGSTDTQYF.

CDR3 sequence reads: CASSPGGAWYEQYF. CDR3 nucleotide sequence: TGTGCCAGCAGCCCAGGGGGCGCGTGGTACGAGCAGTACTTC. V usage is TRBV7-2 and J usage is TRBJ2-7; 8 bases line up with TRBD1. Germline values: CDR1 SGHTA, CDR2 FQGNSA. J lost 4 bases, V lost 5 bases, and 7 bases had no gene match. The CDR3 runs 14 residues.

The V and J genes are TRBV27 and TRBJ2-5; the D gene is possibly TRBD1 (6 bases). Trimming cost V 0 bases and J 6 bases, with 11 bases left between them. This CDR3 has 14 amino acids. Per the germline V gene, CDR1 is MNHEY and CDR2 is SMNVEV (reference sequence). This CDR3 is CASSLSGAEKTQYF. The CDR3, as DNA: TGTGCCAGCAGTTTATCGGGGGCCGAGAAGACCCAGTACTTC.

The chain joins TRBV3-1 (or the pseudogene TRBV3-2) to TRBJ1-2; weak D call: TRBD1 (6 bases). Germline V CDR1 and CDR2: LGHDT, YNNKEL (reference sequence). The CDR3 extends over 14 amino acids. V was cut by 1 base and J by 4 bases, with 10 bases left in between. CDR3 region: CASSQAGQGYGYTF. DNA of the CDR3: TGTGCCAGCAGCCAAGCGGGACAAGGCTATGGCTACACCTTC.

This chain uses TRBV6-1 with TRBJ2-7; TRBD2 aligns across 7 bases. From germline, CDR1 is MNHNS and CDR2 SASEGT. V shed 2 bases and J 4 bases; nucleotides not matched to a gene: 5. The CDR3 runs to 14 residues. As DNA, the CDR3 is TGTGCCAGCAGTGAATACCAGCGGGATTACGAGCAGTACTTC. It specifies CASSEYQRDYEQYF.

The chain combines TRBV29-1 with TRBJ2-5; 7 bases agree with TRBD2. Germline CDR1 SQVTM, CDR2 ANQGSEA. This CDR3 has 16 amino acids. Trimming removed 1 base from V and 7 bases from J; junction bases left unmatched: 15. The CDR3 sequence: CSVEGYGLAERGTQYF. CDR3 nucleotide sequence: TGCAGCGTTGAAGGGTACGGGCTAGCGGAGAGGGGGACCCAGTACTTC. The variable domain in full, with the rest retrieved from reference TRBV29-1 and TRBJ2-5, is SAVISQKPSRDICQRGTSLTIQCQVDSQVTMMFWYRQQPGQSLTLIATANQGSEATYESGFVIDKFPISRPNLTFSTLTVSNMSPEDSSIYLCSVEGYGLAERGTQYFGPGTRLLVL.

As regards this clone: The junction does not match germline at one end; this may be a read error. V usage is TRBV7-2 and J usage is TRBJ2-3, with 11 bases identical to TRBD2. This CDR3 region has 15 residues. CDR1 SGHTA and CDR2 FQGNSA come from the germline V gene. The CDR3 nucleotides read TGTGCCAGCAGCCTAGCGGGGGGTCCCACAGATACGCAGTATTTT. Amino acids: CASSLAGGPTDTQYF.

Here the CDR3 reads CASSQDGYEQYF. The CDR3 bases are TGCGCCAGCAGCCAAGACGGGTACGAGCAGTACTTC. V and J are TRBV4-1 and TRBJ2-7; D uncertain. Germline lookup yields CDR1 MGHRA and CDR2 YSYEKL. Trimming left V 0 bases short and J 4 bases short, with 4 bases between. CDR3 length equals 12 residues.

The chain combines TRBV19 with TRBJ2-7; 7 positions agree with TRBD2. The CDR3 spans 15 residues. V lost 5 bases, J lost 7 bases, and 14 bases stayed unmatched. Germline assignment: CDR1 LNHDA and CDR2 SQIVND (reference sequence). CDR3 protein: CASSPLAVTVREQYF. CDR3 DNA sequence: TGTGCCAGTAGTCCGCTAGCGGTAACCGTCCGGGAGCAGTACTTC.